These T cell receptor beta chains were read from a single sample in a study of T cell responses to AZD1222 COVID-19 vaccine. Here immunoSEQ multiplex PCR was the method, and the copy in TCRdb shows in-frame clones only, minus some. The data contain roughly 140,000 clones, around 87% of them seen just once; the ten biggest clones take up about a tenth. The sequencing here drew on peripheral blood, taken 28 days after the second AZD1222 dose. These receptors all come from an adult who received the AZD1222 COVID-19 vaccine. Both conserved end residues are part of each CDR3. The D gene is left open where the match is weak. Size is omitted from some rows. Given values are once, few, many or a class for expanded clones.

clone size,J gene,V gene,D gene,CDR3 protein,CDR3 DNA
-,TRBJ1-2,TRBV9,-,CASSSPPNYGYTF,TGTGCCAGCAGCTCCCCCCCCAACTATGGCTACACCTTC
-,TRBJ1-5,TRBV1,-,CTRPGQGNSNQPQHF,TGCACCAGGCCGGGACAGGGTAATAGCAATCAGCCCCAGCATTTT
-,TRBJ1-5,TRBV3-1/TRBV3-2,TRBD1,CASSQGGQGDQPQHF,TGTGCCAGCAGCCAAGGGGGACAGGGGGATCAGCCCCAGCATTTT
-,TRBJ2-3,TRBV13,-,CASSRGRTDTQYF,TGTGCCAGCAGCCGCGGCAGGACAGATACGCAGTATTTT
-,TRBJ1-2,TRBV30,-,CAWSVLQGLANYGYTF,TGTGCCTGGAGTGTACTCCAGGGCCTAGCTAACTATGGCTACACCTTC
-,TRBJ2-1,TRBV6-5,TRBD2,CASRAGRGYNEQFF,TGTGCCAGCAGAGCGGGGCGCGGATACAATGAGCAGTTCTTC
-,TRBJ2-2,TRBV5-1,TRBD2,CASSLLAAKNTGELFF,TGCGCCAGCAGCTTACTAGCGGCAAAGAACACCGGGGAGCTGTTTTTT
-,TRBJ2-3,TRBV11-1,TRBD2,CASSAETSGRAGTQYF,TGTGCCAGCAGCGCAGAGACTAGCGGGAGGGCAGGGACGCAGTATTTT
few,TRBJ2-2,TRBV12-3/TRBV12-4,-,CASRQGDTGELFF,TGTGCCAGCAGGCAGGGAGACACCGGGGAGCTGTTTTTT
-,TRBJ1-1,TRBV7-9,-,CASSLESTIRAFF,TGTGCCAGCAGCTTAGAATCAACGATCCGAGCTTTCTTT
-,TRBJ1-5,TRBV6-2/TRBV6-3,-,CASSTWEVDQPQHF,TGTGCCAGCAGTACTTGGGAAGTGGATCAGCCCCAGCATTTT
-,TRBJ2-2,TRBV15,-,CATSRDQGYAGELFF,TGTGCCACCAGCAGAGATCAAGGGTATGCCGGGGAGCTGTTTTTT
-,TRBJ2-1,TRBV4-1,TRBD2,CASSLKVRASGYGDEQFF,TGCGCCAGCAGCCTCAAAGTTAGGGCTAGCGGTTACGGGGATGAGCAGTTCTTC
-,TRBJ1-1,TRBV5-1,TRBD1,CASSLARTGDEAFF,TGCGCCAGCAGCTTGGCAAGGACAGGCGATGAAGCTTTCTTT
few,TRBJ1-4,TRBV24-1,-,CATIPGGGNEKLFF,TGTGCCACCATACCCGGGGGAGGTAATGAAAAACTGTTTTTT
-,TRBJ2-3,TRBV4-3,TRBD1,CASSPRTGANTDTQYF,TGCGCCAGCAGCCCCCGGACAGGGGCTAACACAGATACGCAGTATTTT
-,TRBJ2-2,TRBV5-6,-,CASSRRPQRRAGELFF,TGTGCCAGCAGCCGAAGACCCCAAAGGAGGGCCGGGGAGCTGTTTTTT
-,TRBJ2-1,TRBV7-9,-,CASSYMDPGYNEQFF,TGTGCCAGCAGCTACATGGATCCTGGTTACAATGAGCAGTTCTTC
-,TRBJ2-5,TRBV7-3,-,CASSPTWRETQYF,TGTGCCAGCAGCCCCACATGGCGGGAGACCCAGTACTTC
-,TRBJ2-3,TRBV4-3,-,CASSPEWGATDTQYF,TGCGCCAGCAGCCCAGAATGGGGGGCCACAGATACGCAGTATTTT
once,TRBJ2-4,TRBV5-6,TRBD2,CASSLVGTSQNIQYF,TGTGCCAGCAGCTTGGTAGGGACTAGCCAAAACATTCAGTACTTC
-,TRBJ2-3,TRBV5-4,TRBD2,CASSYPSGSGDTQYF,TGTGCCAGCAGCTATCCTAGCGGGAGTGGAGATACGCAGTATTTT